This TCR beta chain came from a study of breast tumors, draining lymph nodes, adjacent tissues. Study-wide results and limits: Tumors had less TCR diversity than lymph nodes, more than nontumor tissue.

This clonotype was recorded many times. As yet, its antigen is unknown. From the multiplex PCR reads, TCRdb called clonotypes with MiXCR, one entry per CDR3 protein. The table has 270,000 or so distinct CDR3 sequences, about 30% seen once. Axillary draining lymph nodes of breast cancer patients supplied the node samples. The sequence derives from a female donor with breast cancer. Some clones in this sample may be carry-over from other donors' samples. The source material was axillary lymph node tissue.

CDR3 nucleotide sequence: TGTGCCACCAGCAGAGAGTATGGGTCGAACACCGGGGAGCTGTTTTTT. This encodes CATSREYGSNTGELFF. The V and J genes are TRBV15 and TRBJ2-2; D unclear. The V end lost 0 bases, the J end lost 0 bases, and 8 bases lay between the germline ends. CDR1 and CDR2 from the germline V gene are LNHNV and YYDKDF (reference sequence). The CDR3 has 16 amino acids.